The next 31 T cell receptor beta chains were all read from a single sample in a study of tumour-infiltrating T cells in Burkitt lymphoma (dated by TCRdb to about 2020). The method was the immunoSEQ multiplex PCR assay. This immuneACCESS table, as held by TCRdb, lists in-frame sequences with V and J called but not all clones. Of the missing ones, under half trace to an unresolved V gene in checked studies; the others have no known cause. For this sample the table gives around 5,600 clones, of which around 16% were detected only once. The ten top clones hold 14% of the sample. Sequenced sample: tumor tissue. Receptor source: a human donor with diffuse large B-cell lymphoma.

This chain links TRBV7-6 with TRBJ1-1; 9 nucleotides match TRBD1. Per germline, CDR1 SGHVS and CDR2 FNYEAQ. The junction had 7 bases not matched to a gene; V was cut back by 4 bases and J by 4 bases. This CDR3 spans 15 amino acids. The CDR3: CASSWPGQGSTEAFF. The CDR3 bases are TGTGCCAGCAGCTGGCCGGGACAGGGCAGCACTGAAGCTTTCTTT. The full variable domain, its missing parts supplied by reference TRBV7-6 and TRBJ1-1, is GAGVSQSPRYKVTKRGQDVALRCDPISGHVSLYWYRQALGQGPEFLTYFNYEAQQDKSGLPNDRFSAERPEGSISTLTIQRTEQRDSAMYRCASSWPGQGSTEAFFGQGTRLTVV.

The J gene is TRBJ2-7, the V gene TRBV28; tentative D call: TRBD1 (5 bases). The CDR3 runs to 13 residues. V lost 4 bases, J lost 3 bases, and 10 bases lay in between. Germline CDR1 is MDHEN and CDR2 is SYDVKM. The CDR3 bases are TGTGCCAGCAGTTGGGGCTTGAACTACGAGCAGTACTTC. Translated, it gives CASSWGLNYEQYF.

V usage is TRBV7-2 and J usage is TRBJ2-2; possible D gene TRBD2, 5 bases. Trimming shortened V by 4 bases and J by 1 base, and 13 bases separated the two germline ends. The CDR3 is 16 residues long. Germline CDR1 reads SGHTA; CDR2 reads FQGNSA. CDR3 coding DNA: TGTGCCAGCAGCTCTTTGTGGGCGGGGAACACCGGGGAGCTGTTTTTT. Residues: CASSSLWAGNTGELFF.

A single count supports this clone. For the CDR3, the DNA is TGCGCCAGCAGCTTGGAGCTAGCGGGGTACAATGAGCAGTTCTTC. Residues: CASSLELAGYNEQFF. J is TRBJ2-1 and V is TRBV5-1, with 9 bases fitting TRBD2. The CDR3 is made up of 15 amino acids. Germline V gene sequence: CDR1 SGHRS, CDR2 YFSETQ. Unmatched junction bases numbered 2, after V lost 0 bases and J lost 4 bases.

The gene calls are TRBV5-4 and TRBJ1-2; 8 positions agree with TRBD1. V lost 0 bases, J lost 13 bases, and 5 bases stayed unmatched. This CDR3 is built from 12 residues. From germline, CDR1 is SGHNT and CDR2 YYREEE (reference sequence). This CDR3 is CASSLGSTGGTF. The CDR3 DNA reads as TGTGCCAGCAGCTTGGGATCTACAGGGGGCACCTTC.

This chain connects TRBV5-1 to TRBJ2-3; TRBD1 matches at 9 bases. Germline V gene lookup returns CDR1 SGHRS and CDR2 YFSETQ. Germline trimming cut 4 bases from V and 4 bases from J; bases unmatched to any gene: 4. This CDR3 contains 14 residues. CDR3 nucleotide sequence: TGCGCCAGCAGCCCCGACAGGGGGTCAGATACGCAGTATTTT. It codes for CASSPDRGSDTQYF.

This clone showed up just a few times. The V call is TRBV20-1, the J call TRBJ1-2, with D perhaps TRBD1 (6 bases). In germline, CDR1 is DFQATT, CDR2 SNEGSKA (reference sequence). The CDR3 runs to 10 residues. The CDR3 loop reads CRSQGYGYTF. In nucleotides, the CDR3 is TGCAGGTCACAGGGCTATGGCTACACCTTC.

The sample holds a few counts of this clone. The chain employs TRBV6-1 and TRBJ2-7; no clear D. Germline-derived CDR1 and CDR2 are MNHNS and SASEGT. Trimming stripped 2 bases from V and 6 bases from J, with 17 bases between. The CDR3 runs 15 residues. CDR3 residues: CASSESFHLGSEQYF. In nucleotides, the CDR3 is TGTGCCAGCAGTGAATCCTTTCACTTGGGAAGCGAGCAGTACTTC.

The chain has TRBV10-1 and TRBJ2-3; 10 bases map to TRBD2. The germline gives CDR1 WNHNN, CDR2 SYGVQD (reference sequence). This CDR3 region has 13 residues. The trim removed 8 bases at V and 7 bases at J, leaving 6 bases unmatched. The CDR3 region has the DNA TGCGCCAGCGGACCTAGCGGGAGACATACGCAGTATTTT. This gives the protein CASGPSGRHTQYF.

This clone was seen more than once but under ten times. The chain employs TRBV2 and TRBJ1-1; the D is unclear. Germline CDR1 SNHLY, CDR2 FYNNEI. V lost 4 bases to trimming and J lost 0 bases, with 6 bases between them. CDR3 length equals 13 residues. CDR3 nucleotides: TGTGCCAGCAGTGCGGTGGTGAACACTGAAGCTTTCTTT. Residues: CASSAVVNTEAFF. Combining the CDR3 with reference TRBV2 and TRBJ1-1 gives the whole variable domain EPEVTQTPSHQVTQMGQEVILRCVPISNHLYFYWYRQILGQKVEFLVSFYNNEISEKSEIFDDQFSVERPDGSNFTLKIRSTKLEDSAMYFCASSAVVNTEAFFGQGTRLTVV.

This clone has a handful of counts. This chain connects TRBV6-1 to TRBJ2-1; a weak D match, TRBD2 (5 bases). With 2 bases removed from V and 6 bases from J, the gap between germline ends came to 11 bases. Germline-derived CDR1 and CDR2 are MNHNS and SASEGT. The CDR3 has 14 residues. The CDR3 coding sequence is TGTGCCAGCAGTGAATCAGGACTCGGCAATGAGCAGTTCTTC. The encoded protein is CASSESGLGNEQFF.

This clone came up a few times. In DNA, the CDR3 is TGTGCCAGCAGTCCGACGGAACTAGCGGGAGAACACACAGATACGCAGTATTTT. The encoded protein is CASSPTELAGEHTDTQYF. The chain uses TRBV28 and TRBJ2-3, with 11 nucleotides matching TRBD2. Germline CDR1 and CDR2: MDHEN and SYDVKM. V lost 5 bases to trimming and J lost 2 bases; unmatched junction nucleotides: 12. This CDR3 region has 18 residues. The whole variable domain, filled in from reference TRBV28 and TRBJ2-3, reads DVKVTQSSRYLVKRTGEKVFLECVQDMDHENMFWYRQDPGLGLRLIYFSYDVKMKEKGDIPEGYSVSREKKERFSLILESASTNQTSMYLCASSPTELAGEHTDTQYFGPGTRLTVL.

V and J are TRBV7-9 and TRBJ2-5, with D perhaps TRBD1 or TRBD2 (5 bases each). CDR1 and CDR2 from the germline V gene are SEHNR and FQNEAQ (reference sequence). The CDR3 totals 14 residues. V shed 1 base and J shed 4 bases, with 10 bases lying between them. The CDR3 DNA reads as TGTGCCAGCAGCTTAGGTGGGGGTTTAGAGACCCAGTACTTC. This encodes CASSLGGGLETQYF.

The CDR3 nucleotides are TGTGCTAGTGGTTCGTCGAACACCGGGGAGCTGTTTTTT. Its protein is CASGSSNTGELFF. The V and J genes are TRBV12-5 and TRBJ2-2; D call uncertain. Germline V gene sequence: CDR1 LGHNT, CDR2 FRNRAP. V lost 4 bases and J 0 bases, leaving 3 bases between the germline ends. This CDR3 is 13 amino acids long.

This clone was seen a few times. CDR3 sequence: CASSQLFGGRTQDNYGYTF. For the CDR3, the DNA is TGCGCCAGCAGCCAACTCTTCGGAGGGCGGACCCAGGACAACTATGGCTACACCTTC. J is TRBJ1-2 and V is TRBV4-1; D call uncertain. The CDR3 has 19 residues. With 2 bases removed from V and 2 bases from J, the gap between germline ends came to 24 bases. CDR1 is MGHRA and CDR2 is YSYEKL in the germline V gene.

The V gene is TRBV11-2, the J gene TRBJ2-7; TRBD2 might be the D (6 bases). The germline V and J ends were trimmed by 5 bases and 9 bases, with 14 bases remaining between them. CDR1 and CDR2 (germline): SGHAT, FQNNGV. CDR3 length: 12 amino acids. Written as DNA, the CDR3 is TGTGCCAGCAGCCCCAGCGGGCGTCTGCAGTACTTC. This sequence encodes CASSPSGRLQYF. The whole variable domain, remainder taken from reference TRBV11-2 and TRBJ2-7, is EAGVAQSPRYKIIEKRQSVAFWCNPISGHATLYWYQQILGQGPKLLIQFQNNGVVDDSQLPKDRFSAERLKGVDSTLKIQPAKLEDSAVYLCASSPSGRLQYFGPGTRLTVT.

This clone was counted a few times. The chain combines TRBV15 with TRBJ2-7; maybe TRBD2 (6 bases). The V gene's germline CDR1 is LNHNV and CDR2 YYDKDF (reference sequence). The CDR3 runs to 14 residues. Deletions cut 2 bases from V and 1 base from J, with 9 bases between. The CDR3 region has the DNA TGTGCCACCAGCAGACCCAGCGGGTCCTACGAGCAGTACTTC. This translates into CATSRPSGSYEQYF.

The chain employs TRBV5-1 and TRBJ2-1, with D perhaps TRBD2 (6 bases). The CDR3 contains 16 residues. Germline V lookup: CDR1 SGHRS, CDR2 YFSETQ. V was clipped by 3 bases and J by 8 bases, with 21 bases between them. CDR3 in amino acids: CASSSSGGTLDHEQFF. In DNA, the CDR3 is TGCGCCAGCAGCTCAAGCGGAGGGACCCTCGACCATGAGCAGTTCTTC.

In this sample, this clone turned up a few times. The chain couples TRBV5-1 to TRBJ2-1; TRBD2 matches at 8 bases. J gave up 4 bases and V 3 bases, and 6 bases lay outside the gene matches. The CDR3 is 15 residues long. The germline V gene encodes CDR1 SGHRS and CDR2 YFSETQ. The CDR3 sequence: CASSWGLVTYNEQFF. The DNA of the CDR3 is TGCGCCAGCAGCTGGGGACTAGTGACTTACAATGAGCAGTTCTTC.

V gene TRBV28 combines with J gene TRBJ2-3; TRBD1 matches at 7 bases. V lost 3 bases to trimming and J lost 2 bases; unmatched junction nucleotides: 5. The CDR3 loop spans 15 amino acids. The germline gives CDR1 MDHEN, CDR2 SYDVKM. CDR3 bases: TGTGCCAGCAGTTTCCAGGACAGGATCACAGATACGCAGTATTTT. Protein: CASSFQDRITDTQYF.

This clone occurred a few times. V gene TRBV5-4 combines with J gene TRBJ1-2, with TRBD1 identical over 9 bases. This CDR3 contains 14 residues. The germline CDR1 and CDR2 sequences are SGHNT and YYREEE (reference sequence). Unmatched junction bases numbered 6, after V lost 5 bases and J lost 4 bases. Here the CDR3 reads CASRSGQGTYGYTF. The CDR3 bases are TGTGCCAGCAGGTCGGGACAGGGAACCTATGGCTACACCTTC.

The chain is built from TRBV27 and TRBJ2-5; D tentatively reads TRBD1 or TRBD2 (5 bases each). There are 15 residues in the CDR3. Germline-derived CDR1 and CDR2 are MNHEY and SMNVEV (reference sequence). The V end lost 5 bases, the J end lost 5 bases, and 18 bases lay between the germline ends. The chain's CDR3 is CASSPPGTKRETQYF. The CDR3 DNA reads TGTGCCAGCAGTCCCCCTGGGACCAAGCGGGAGACCCAGTACTTC.

Only a few counts were recorded for this clone. The junction differs from germline at one of its ends, possibly a read error. V gene TRBV18 combines with J gene TRBJ1-4, with 8 bases identical to TRBD1. The CDR3 consists of 14 residues. CDR1 is KGHSH, CDR2 LQKENI, per germline. The CDR3 protein is CASQQDRADEKLFF. DNA for the CDR3: TGTGCCAGCCAGCAGGACAGGGCAGATGAAAAATTGTTTTTT.

J is TRBJ1-2 and V is TRBV5-1; a possible D gene is TRBD1 (5 bases). V was clipped by 4 bases and J by 3 bases, with 19 bases between them. This CDR3 has 16 residues. Germline CDR1 is SGHRS and CDR2 is YFSETQ. The CDR3 DNA is TGCGCCAGCAGCCCCCGGGACGCCGGTGGTCACTATGGCTACACCTTC. It translates to CASSPRDAGGHYGYTF.

This clone came up a few times. The chain recombines TRBV28 with TRBJ1-2; possibly TRBD1 for D (6 bases). From germline, CDR1 is MDHEN and CDR2 SYDVKM. V lost 6 bases to trimming and J lost 4 bases, with 21 bases between them. There are 16 residues in the CDR3. The CDR3 nucleotides are TGTGCCAGCAGGAAAGCGGGGGCTTCACTAGGCTATGGCTACACCTTC. This encodes CASRKAGASLGYGYTF.

The rearrangement links TRBV27 to TRBJ1-1, with 7 nucleotides matching TRBD1. Germline V CDR1 and CDR2: MNHEY, SMNVEV (reference sequence). J lost 5 bases, V lost 6 bases, and 9 bases had no gene match. CDR3 length equals 14 residues. CDR3 protein: CASRRTGARTEAFF. Here the CDR3 DNA reads TGTGCCAGCAGGCGAACAGGGGCTCGGACTGAAGCTTTCTTT.

This chain joins TRBV10-2 and TRBJ2-7; the match to TRBD1 covers 11 bases. Looked up from germline, CDR1 is WSHSY and CDR2 is SAAADI. V dropped 6 bases and J dropped 5; count of bases not matched to a gene: 9. The CDR3 extends over 15 amino acids. For the CDR3, the DNA is TGCGCCAGCAGCCCCAGGACAGGGGGCGTCAACGAGCAGTACTTC. It is translated as CASSPRTGGVNEQYF.

The chain has TRBV27 and TRBJ2-7; TRBD1 is a possible D gene (6 bases). Germline values: CDR1 MNHEY, CDR2 SMNVEV (reference sequence). The V end lost 5 bases, the J end lost 6 bases, and 17 bases lay between the germline ends. This CDR3 is 14 amino acids long. The CDR3 nucleotides read TGTGCCAGCAGTCCACTCCAGGGGTACGGCGAGCAGTACTTC. Its translation: CASSPLQGYGEQYF.

The chain recombines TRBV13 with TRBJ2-1; D call uncertain. Germline V CDR1 and CDR2: PRHDT, FYEKMQ (reference sequence). There are 11 residues in the CDR3. The V end lost 3 bases, the J end lost 4 bases, and 1 base lay between the germline ends. The CDR3 protein is CASSLYNEQFF. The CDR3 DNA follows: TGTGCCAGCAGCTTGTACAATGAGCAGTTCTTC.

The chain is built from TRBV6-1 and TRBJ1-3; D remains ambiguous. CDR3 length: 10 residues. Germline V CDR1 and CDR2: MNHNS, SASEGT. DNA of the CDR3: TGTGCTCTAGGCGGGCATACCATATATTTT. Amino acid sequence: CALGGHTIYF.

V usage is TRBV13 and J usage is TRBJ1-1; 7 positions match TRBD1. This CDR3 comprises 15 residues. Germline V gene sequence: CDR1 PRHDT, CDR2 FYEKMQ (reference sequence). The J segment lost 7 bases and the V segment lost 3 bases, leaving 11 bases of the junction unmatched. CDR3 region: CASSLARGQAGEAFF. CDR3 in DNA: TGTGCCAGCAGCTTGGCCCGAGGACAGGCAGGTGAAGCTTTCTTT. The whole variable domain, filled in from reference TRBV13 and TRBJ1-1, reads AAGVIQSPRHLIKEKRETATLKCYPIPRHDTVYWYQQGPGQDPQFLISFYEKMQSDKGSIPDRFSAQQFSDYHSELNMSSLELGDSALYFCASSLARGQAGEAFFGQGTRLTVV.